The 3 T cell receptor beta chains given below trace back to one sample, sequenced in a study of CD8+CD57+ T cells in acquired aplastic anemia. The template for TCR beta VDJ and CDR3 sequence profiling was genomic DNA. TCRdb analysed the reads with MiXCR anew, one entry per CDR3 protein. The sample yields hundreds of thousands of distinct CDR3 sequences, roughly 68% seen once. What was sequenced was sorted CD4+, CD8+, or CD8+CD57+ T cells (not recorded which) from PBMCs. The receptor set was obtained from a human donor in good health, serving as a control.

There are many counts of this clonotype. Germline is not matched at one junction end, which may reflect a read error. The chain links TRBV7-7 to TRBJ2-3, with 9 nucleotides matching TRBD1. CDR1 SSHAT and CDR2 FNYEAQ come from the germline V gene (reference sequence). This CDR3 comprises 18 residues. The CDR3 sequence is CASSPRLGRQGGSDTQYF. The CDR3 DNA is TGTGCTAGCAGCCCACGTTTGGGACGACAGGGGGGATCAGATACGCAGTATTTT.

This clonotype was observed a few times. The chain has TRBV9 and TRBJ2-2, with unresolved D. The CDR3 length is 12 residues. V gave up 1 base and J gave up 4 bases, with 2 bases separating them. In germline, CDR1 is SGDLS, CDR2 YYNGEE. This CDR3 is CASSVSTGELFF. The CDR3 nucleotides are TGTGCCAGCAGCGTAAGCACCGGGGAGCTGTTTTTT.

This chain joins TRBV7-9 and TRBJ2-5; TRBD2 is a possible D gene (7 bases). The CDR3 covers 16 residues. Germline CDR1 is SEHNR and CDR2 is FQNEAQ (reference sequence). The V and J ends lost 4 bases and 10 bases respectively, with 25 bases between them. CDR3 residues: CASSSGSTGGSGYQYF. DNA of the CDR3: TGTGCCAGCAGCTCTGGATCCACGGGGGGCTCTGGCTACCAGTACTTC.